This record looks at one T cell receptor (beta chain) sequence and its context. Antigen unknown. The entry originates in a study of T cells in Graves' hyperthyroidism and ophthalmopathy. Overall study results and limits: The majority of expanded thyroid clonotypes above 0.001 also appeared in blood.

Regions amplified from RNA transcripts were the TCR beta CDR3 regions. HTBI primers drove first-round RT-PCR of the TCR CDR3. One entry per CDR3 protein, called by TCRdb with MiXCR from the multiplex PCR reads. Seen here are tens of thousands of distinct CDR3 sequences, about 49% observed once, and the top ten hold approximately 6.2%. Among the patients, aged 18 to 65, hyperthyroidism was newly diagnosed and had lasted under 2 months. Fresh 10 ml peripheral blood yielded PBMCs. Germline V gene lookup returns CDR1 DFQATT and CDR2 SNEGSKA (reference sequence). The trim removed 6 bases at V and 2 bases at J, leaving 7 bases unmatched. CDR3 length: 15 residues.

The source of this sequence is a woman between 45 and 60 years old with Graves' hyperthyroidism that later progressed to Graves' ophthalmopathy. Sequenced: blood. The chain has TRBV20-1 and TRBJ1-5; TRBD1 matches at 10 bases. The CDR3 DNA sequence: TGCAGTGCCCGACAGGGGGCGAATGGCAATCAGCCCCAGCATTTT. This translates into CSARQGANGNQPQHF.